These 28 T cell receptor beta chains came from one sample sequenced in a study of T-cell reconstitution after alpha-beta-depleted transplantation in children. Unique molecular identifiers tagged the TCRbeta library. TCRdb ran MiXCR on the PCR reads and lists one entry per CDR3 protein. The data hold about a million distinct CDR3 sequences, with 25% to 30% observed a single time. The specimen was PBMCs, mostly from graft donor cells, collected 360 days after TCRalphabeta/CD19-depleted stem cell transplant. The receptor source for this set is a boy under two years old who had a stem cell transplant for SCID, so the T cells may come from the graft donor.

The chain carries TRBV6-5 and TRBJ1-1, with TRBD1 identical over 7 bases. Germline V gene sequence: CDR1 MNHEY, CDR2 SVGAGI. The CDR3 sequence is 18 residues long. V dropped 4 bases and J dropped 0; count of bases not matched to a gene: 14. DNA for the CDR3: TGTGCCAGCAGTTGGGGGATGTGGGACAGTCCTCTGAACACTGAAGCTTTCTTT. Protein: CASSWGMWDSPLNTEAFF.

The chain recombines TRBV20-1 with TRBJ2-7; 9 bases align to TRBD1. The CDR3 consists of 15 residues. Germline CDR1 and CDR2: DFQATT and SNEGSKA (reference sequence). The ends lost 1 base at V and 5 bases at J; junction bases unmatched: 9. The CDR3 reads CSARVSGTGTNEQYF. The CDR3 DNA reads TGCAGTGCTAGAGTGAGTGGGACAGGGACCAACGAGCAGTACTTC.

The CDR3 protein is CASSAPTSGGFTDTQYF. The DNA for the CDR3 is TGTGCCAGCAGCGCCCCGACTAGCGGGGGGTTTACAGATACGCAGTATTTT. This chain links TRBV7-6 with TRBJ2-3; TRBD2 agrees at 13 bases. This CDR3 has 17 amino acids. V lost 5 bases and J lost 3; bases outside the gene matches: 8. Germline loops: CDR1 SGHVS, CDR2 FNYEAQ.

The chain couples TRBV6-1 to TRBJ1-1; TRBD1 agrees at 9 bases. Germline assignment: CDR1 MNHNS and CDR2 SASEGT. CDR3 size: 16 residues. After removal of 4 bases from V and 0 bases from J, the junction contained 6 bases not matched to a gene. The CDR3 DNA reads TGTGCCAGCAGTGGGGGGACAGGGAAAATGAACACTGAAGCTTTCTTT. This sequence encodes CASSGGTGKMNTEAFF.

This rearrangement joins TRBV18 to TRBJ2-1; TRBD2 aligns across 14 bases. Germline-derived CDR1 and CDR2 are KGHSH and LQKENI. After removal of 3 bases from V and 10 bases from J, the junction contained 8 bases not matched to a gene. This CDR3 has 16 amino acids. CDR3 nucleotides: TGTGCCAGCTCACCCCCCGGACTAGCGGGGGGAGGAGAGCAGTTCTTC. Its translation: CASSPPGLAGGGEQFF.

The chain joins TRBV20-1 to TRBJ1-2, with D unresolved. Trimming took off 6 bases at V and 8 bases at J, with 16 bases between the two ends. The CDR3 sequence is 12 residues long. The germline CDR1 and CDR2 sequences are DFQATT and SNEGSKA (reference sequence). The CDR3 DNA is TGCAGTGCAGGTAGAGACTGGAAAGGCTACACCTTC. Translating it yields CSAGRDWKGYTF.

This clonotype was recorded at least ten times. The V gene is TRBV12-3 or TRBV12-4, the J gene TRBJ2-3, with D tentatively TRBD2 (5 bases). CDR3 length: 14 residues. V was shortened by 3 bases and J by 4 bases, with 11 bases between the two germline ends. The CDR3 is CASSLRGSADTQYF. The DNA for the CDR3 is TGTGCCAGCAGTTTGAGAGGGAGCGCAGATACGCAGTATTTT.

This clonotype appeared a few times. The rearrangement joins TRBV27 to TRBJ2-3; 8 bases map to TRBD1. There are 16 residues in the CDR3. V shed 5 bases, J shed 2 bases, and the junction held 9 bases outside the gene matches. Germline CDR1 is MNHEY and CDR2 is SMNVEV (reference sequence). The CDR3 reads CASSPTGVISTDTQYF. The CDR3 coding sequence is TGTGCCAGCAGTCCGACAGGGGTAATATCCACAGATACGCAGTATTTT.

There are a few counts of this clonotype. The chain joins TRBV20-1 to TRBJ1-1; D ambiguous. Trimming took off 3 bases at V and 1 base at J, with 6 bases between the two ends. CDR3 length: 12 amino acids. The V gene's germline CDR1 is DFQATT and CDR2 SNEGSKA (reference sequence). This CDR3 is CSARQRNTEAFF. The CDR3, as DNA: TGCAGTGCTAGGCAGAGGAACACTGAAGCTTTCTTT.

This clonotype was seen a handful of times. This chain connects TRBV12-3 or TRBV12-4 to TRBJ2-7; the D gene is possibly TRBD2 (6 bases). V was pared by 5 bases and J by 7 bases, with 21 bases between. This CDR3 is 15 amino acids long. The chain's CDR3 is CASSGRDGWGGEQYF. In DNA form, the CDR3 reads TGTGCCAGCAGTGGGCGGGACGGCTGGGGAGGAGAGCAGTACTTC.

The chain employs TRBV28 and TRBJ2-2; either TRBD1 or TRBD2 may fit D (6 bases each). The ends were cut back, 7 bases at V and 5 bases at J, with 17 bases in the middle. CDR3 length: 15 residues. CDR1 is MDHEN, CDR2 SYDVKM, per germline. Written as DNA, the CDR3 is TGTGCCAGCACCCCGCGGAGGGGGAGAACCGGGGAGCTGTTTTTT. This encodes CASTPRRGRTGELFF.

The chain has TRBV5-1 and TRBJ2-1; the match to TRBD2 covers 12 bases. CDR1 and CDR2 (germline): SGHRS, YFSETQ. CDR3 length: 21 residues. The V segment lost 2 bases and the J segment 0 bases; nucleotides outside the gene matches: 15. CDR3 amino acids: CASSFTHNLAGGVRSYNEQFF. As DNA, the CDR3 is TGCGCCAGCAGCTTCACTCACAACCTAGCGGGGGGGGTCCGCTCCTACAATGAGCAGTTCTTC. Full variable domain (rest looked up from reference TRBV5-1 and TRBJ2-1): KAGVTQTPRYLIKTRGQQVTLSCSPISGHRSVSWYQQTPGQGLQFLFEYFSETQRNKGNFPGRFSGRQFSNSRSEMNVSTLELGDSALYLCASSFTHNLAGGVRSYNEQFFGPGTRLTVL.

The J gene is TRBJ2-5, the V gene TRBV4-1; D unresolved. The germline CDR1 and CDR2 sequences are MGHRA and YSYEKL. The CDR3 has 15 residues. Trimming pared 4 bases from V and 0 bases from J, leaving 12 bases between. CDR3 DNA: TGCGCCAGCAGCCGACCTGGGGAAGACCAAGAGACCCAGTACTTC. Encoded protein: CASSRPGEDQETQYF.

The chain carries TRBV20-1 and TRBJ1-1, with a tentative D call TRBD1 (5 bases). Germline V gene data show CDR1 as DFQATT and CDR2 as SNEGSKA (reference sequence). The CDR3 has 14 residues. Trimming took off 3 bases at V and 0 bases at J, with 11 bases between the two ends. Here the CDR3 DNA reads TGCAGTGCTAGTAGACAGTCAATGAACACTGAAGCTTTCTTT. Residues: CSASRQSMNTEAFF.

The rearrangement links TRBV4-2 to TRBJ1-4; D is undetermined. Trimming stripped 4 bases from V and 4 bases from J, with 19 bases between. The CDR3 loop spans 17 amino acids. Germline V gene sequence: CDR1 LGHNA, CDR2 YNFKEQ. As DNA, the CDR3 is TGTGCCAGCAGCCTAGGACTTCACCGGGCAAATAATGAAAAACTGTTTTTT. Translated, it gives CASSLGLHRANNEKLFF.

This chain joins TRBV29-1 and TRBJ2-3; D not resolved. The germline gives CDR1 SQVTM, CDR2 ANQGSEA. Trimming pared 3 bases from V and 5 bases from J, leaving 9 bases between. The CDR3 contains 12 residues. CDR3 region: CSVDYPGDTQYF. The CDR3 DNA reads TGCAGCGTTGACTATCCGGGAGATACGCAGTATTTT.

This clonotype occurred a few times. J is TRBJ1-1 and V is TRBV28; D unclear. This CDR3 has 13 residues. The V and J ends lost 4 bases and 3 bases respectively, with 9 bases between them. The germline V gene has CDR1 MDHEN and CDR2 SYDVKM. In nucleotides, the CDR3 is TGTGCCAGCAGTTCCCGACCTCACACTGAAGCTTTCTTT. Protein: CASSSRPHTEAFF.

This clonotype has more than one count but fewer than ten. The rearrangement joins TRBV18 to TRBJ1-1, with D unresolved. Per the germline V gene, CDR1 is KGHSH and CDR2 is LQKENI. V was cut by 0 bases and J by 3 bases, with 5 bases left in between. This CDR3 spans 13 amino acids. The CDR3 coding sequence is TGTGCCAGCTCACCACCCGAGGACACTGAAGCTTTCTTT. Translation gives CASSPPEDTEAFF.

This rearrangement joins TRBV18 to TRBJ2-3, with D possibly matching TRBD2 (6 bases). The CDR3 extends over 16 amino acids. Per the germline V gene, CDR1 is KGHSH and CDR2 is LQKENI. The V end lost 0 bases, the J end lost 1 base, and 11 bases lay between the germline ends. Written as DNA, the CDR3 is TGTGCCAGCTCACCACCGGGACTGAGTCGCACAGATACGCAGTATTTT. This codes for CASSPPGLSRTDTQYF.

In this sample, this clonotype turned up a few times. The chain uses TRBV20-1 and TRBJ1-5; TRBD1 aligns across 7 bases. The CDR3 has 12 residues. The V gene end was trimmed by 6 bases and the J gene end by 4 bases; junction bases not matched to a gene: 3. CDR1 DFQATT and CDR2 SNEGSKA come from the germline V gene (reference sequence). The CDR3 loop is CSAPQGNQPQHF. CDR3 in DNA: TGCAGTGCGCCACAGGGGAATCAGCCCCAGCATTTT.

The V call is TRBV4-2, the J call TRBJ2-7, with 10 bases matching TRBD2. From germline, CDR1 is LGHNA and CDR2 YNFKEQ. CDR3 size: 16 residues. V gave up 0 bases and J gave up 6 bases; unmatched junction bases: 8. CDR3: CASSQDFTSGVREQYF. The CDR3 nucleotides read TGTGCCAGCAGCCAAGATTTTACTAGCGGGGTGCGCGAGCAGTACTTC.

The chain carries TRBV27 and TRBJ2-3; D is possibly TRBD1 (6 bases). Trimming cost V 3 bases and J 2 bases, with 21 bases left between them. The length of the CDR3 is 18 residues. The germline V gene has CDR1 MNHEY and CDR2 SMNVEV (reference sequence). CDR3 amino acids: CASSFLTLDRGYTDTQYF. CDR3 nucleotide sequence: TGTGCCAGCAGTTTCCTAACCCTGGACAGAGGCTACACAGATACGCAGTATTTT.

The rearrangement joins TRBV27 to TRBJ2-1, with 11 bases fitting TRBD2. CDR1 MNHEY and CDR2 SMNVEV come from the germline V gene (reference sequence). CDR3 size: 16 residues. V lost 6 bases, J lost 3 bases, and 7 bases stayed unmatched. The CDR3 region has the DNA TGTGCCAGCAGACTAGCGGGGGAACTAAGCTACAATGAGCAGTTCTTC. Residues: CASRLAGELSYNEQFF.

The chain uses TRBV7-9 and TRBJ2-7; maybe TRBD1 (5 bases). Germline V CDR1 and CDR2: SEHNR, FQNEAQ (reference sequence). Trimming removed 3 bases from V and 6 bases from J, with 15 bases in between. This CDR3 has 14 residues. The CDR3 sequence: CASSFTRVSSEQYF. The CDR3, as DNA: TGTGCCAGCAGCTTCACCAGGGTTTCATCCGAGCAGTACTTC.

The chain links TRBV6-2 or TRBV6-3 to TRBJ2-7; 8 positions match TRBD2. Germline V gene data show CDR1 as MNHEY and CDR2 as SVGEGT. Trimming removed 1 base from V and 2 bases from J; junction bases left unmatched: 10. The CDR3 length is 17 residues. CDR3 sequence reads: CASSYFLPAGDTYEQYF. The CDR3, as DNA: TGTGCCAGCAGTTACTTTCTCCCAGCGGGGGATACCTACGAGCAGTACTTC.

The chain has TRBV5-1 and TRBJ1-1; D is perhaps TRBD1 (6 bases). Germline CDR1 is SGHRS and CDR2 is YFSETQ. Trimming removed 4 bases from V and 4 bases from J, with 14 bases in between. The CDR3 covers 14 residues. Written as DNA, the CDR3 is TGCGCCAGCAGCCTTCATACAGGGTTCACTGAAGCTTTCTTT. This codes for CASSLHTGFTEAFF. Supplemented by reference TRBV5-1 and TRBJ1-1, the full variable domain reads KAGVTQTPRYLIKTRGQQVTLSCSPISGHRSVSWYQQTPGQGLQFLFEYFSETQRNKGNFPGRFSGRQFSNSRSEMNVSTLELGDSALYLCASSLHTGFTEAFFGQGTRLTVV.

This clonotype has only a few counts. The chain is built from TRBV6-1 and TRBJ1-1, with TRBD1 matching 12 bases. The ends lost 2 bases at V and 6 bases at J; junction bases unmatched: 10. The CDR3 has 17 amino acids. The germline V gene encodes CDR1 MNHNS and CDR2 SASEGT. CDR3 amino acids: CASSEFWDRGRASEAFF. The CDR3 DNA reads as TGTGCCAGCAGTGAATTCTGGGACAGGGGGCGGGCGTCTGAAGCTTTCTTT.

The chain combines TRBV28 with TRBJ2-1; 13 bases are a match to TRBD2. The V gene end was trimmed by 3 bases and the J gene end by 12 bases; junction bases not matched to a gene: 11. This CDR3 is 16 amino acids long. Germline CDR1 MDHEN, CDR2 SYDVKM. The CDR3 DNA follows: TGTGCCAGCAGTTTCGCGACTAGCGGGGGGAATGGGGTGCAGTTCTTC. Residues: CASSFATSGGNGVQFF.